This T cell receptor (beta chain) was obtained from a study of cytomegalovirus exposure and HLA in healthy donors. CDR3 size: 18 residues. Trimming removed 3 bases at V and 4 bases at J, with 22 bases between. Per germline, CDR1 SEHNR and CDR2 FQNEAQ (reference sequence). A multiplex PCR was run with 60 Vbeta primers and 13 Jbeta primers. Repertoires were generated with immunoSEQ multiplex PCR, while TCRdb's copy carries only in-frame clones and drops some. The repertoire includes about 160,000 clones, approximately 84% of them detected once, and around 7% sits in the top ten. This TCR came from a woman aged 40 to 55 in good health and CMV-seropositive. What was sequenced was PBMCs. V is TRBV7-9 and J is TRBJ2-1, with a weak D call TRBD2 (5 bases). The CDR3 protein is CASSFSVVAQQGYNEQFF. The DNA of the CDR3 is TGTGCCAGCAGCTTTAGCGTGGTGGCCCAACAAGGGTACAATGAGCAGTTCTTC.